This T cell receptor beta chain was recovered during a study of blood T cell repertoires in COVID-19. Looking at the study overall: T cells, B-cell-depleted T cells, or PBMCs provided the cDNA or gDNA that served as material.

The recovered donors of Cohort 3 showed two negative PCRs, clearance, or symptom resolution. Germline V gives CDR1 MNHNY, CDR2 SVGAGI (reference sequence). The CDR3 is 15 amino acids. V shed 6 bases, J shed 6 bases, and the junction held 6 bases outside the gene matches. Some clones are missing from TCRdb's copy, which holds only in-frame ones; the method was immunoSEQ multiplex PCR. In the table there are over 400,000 clones, 75% to 90% of which are singletons. The specimen sequenced was PBMCs or T cells enriched from blood (not recorded which). The TCR sequence derives from a woman aged 55 to 70 who had recovered from COVID-19. This sequence joins TRBV6-6 and TRBJ2-1; 12 bases are a match to TRBD2. The CDR3 reads CASRTTGLAGNEQFF. The CDR3 nucleotides read TGTGCCAGCAGAACTACGGGACTAGCGGGCAATGAGCAGTTCTTC.